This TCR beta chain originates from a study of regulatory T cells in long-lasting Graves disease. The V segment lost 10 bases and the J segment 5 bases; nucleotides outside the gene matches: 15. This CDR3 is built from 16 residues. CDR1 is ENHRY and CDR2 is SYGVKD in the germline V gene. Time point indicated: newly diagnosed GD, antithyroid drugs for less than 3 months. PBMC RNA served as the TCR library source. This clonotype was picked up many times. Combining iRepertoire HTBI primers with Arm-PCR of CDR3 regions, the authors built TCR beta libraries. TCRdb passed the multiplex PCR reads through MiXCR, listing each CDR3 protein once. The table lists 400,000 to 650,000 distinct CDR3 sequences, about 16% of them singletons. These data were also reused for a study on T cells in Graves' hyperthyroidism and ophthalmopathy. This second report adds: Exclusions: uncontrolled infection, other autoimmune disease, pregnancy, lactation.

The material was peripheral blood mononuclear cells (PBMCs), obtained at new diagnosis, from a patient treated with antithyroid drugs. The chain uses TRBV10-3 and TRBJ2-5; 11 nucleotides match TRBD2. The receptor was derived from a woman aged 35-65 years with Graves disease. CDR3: CATSRLTSGAGETQYF. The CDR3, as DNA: TGTGCCACCTCAAGGCTGACTAGCGGGGCCGGGGAGACCCAGTACTTC.